The next 26 T cell receptor beta chains were all read from a single sample in a study of cytomegalovirus exposure and HLA in healthy donors. The PCR had 60 Vbeta and 13 Jbeta primers. Sequencing was performed with immunoSEQ multiplex PCR; in TCRdb, only in-frame clones are kept and a portion is missing. The data hold 95,000 to 100,000 clones, with more than 80% observed a single time. What was sequenced was PBMCs. The receptors were sampled from a man younger than 40 in good health and CMV-seronegative.

V is TRBV10-3 and J is TRBJ2-7; D unclear. The CDR3 runs to 14 residues. CDR1 ENHRY and CDR2 SYGVKD come from the germline V gene. The V gene lost 3 bases and the J gene lost 0 bases, with 9 bases spanning the gap. CDR3 DNA sequence: TGTGCCATCAGTGATCAGGTCGACTCCTACGAGCAGTACTTC. It codes for CAISDQVDSYEQYF.

The chain uses TRBV5-1 and TRBJ2-3; D perhaps matches TRBD2 (5 bases). Germline V gene data show CDR1 as SGHRS and CDR2 as YFSETQ. Trimming shortened V by 0 bases and J by 4 bases, and 9 bases separated the two germline ends. There are 14 residues in the CDR3. Here the CDR3 reads CASSLAGIADTQYF. The DNA of the CDR3 is TGCGCCAGCAGCTTGGCGGGGATCGCAGATACGCAGTATTTT.

The V and J genes are TRBV7-9 and TRBJ1-1, with D possibly being TRBD1 (5 bases). V dropped 5 bases and J dropped 1 base, with 11 bases sitting between them. The CDR3 is 14 amino acids. CDR1 SEHNR and CDR2 FQNEAQ come from the germline V gene (reference sequence). The CDR3 is CASSITGTNTEAFF. The CDR3, as DNA: TGTGCCAGCAGCATAACAGGTACGAACACTGAAGCTTTCTTT.

The V gene is TRBV19, the J gene TRBJ1-5; a possible D gene is TRBD1 (5 bases). CDR1 LNHDA and CDR2 SQIVND come from the germline V gene (reference sequence). This CDR3 comprises 15 residues. Trimming left V 1 base short and J 5 bases short, with 12 bases between. The CDR3 reads CASSIGGEDDQPQHF. The CDR3 DNA is TGTGCCAGTAGTATAGGAGGGGAGGACGATCAGCCCCAGCATTTT.

The rearrangement links TRBV7-2 to TRBJ2-3; TRBD2 is a possible D gene (6 bases). Trimming took off 5 bases at V and 4 bases at J, with 16 bases between the two ends. There are 15 residues in the CDR3. Germline loops: CDR1 SGHTA, CDR2 FQGNSA. DNA of the CDR3: TGTGCCAGCAGCCTCGGGAGTATAGCCCCAGATACGCAGTATTTT. Its protein is CASSLGSIAPDTQYF.

The chain combines TRBV7-2 with TRBJ1-2; TRBD1 agrees at 9 bases. Losses at the gene ends were 2 bases for V and 8 bases for J; bases not matched to a gene: 12. The germline V gene encodes CDR1 SGHTA and CDR2 FQGNSA. CDR3 length equals 16 residues. The CDR3 loop reads CASSLSSGTGRAGYTF. DNA of the CDR3: TGTGCCAGCAGCTTAAGTTCTGGGACAGGGAGAGCCGGCTACACCTTC.

This clone was seen only a few times. The CDR3 sequence: CASSDSRGLGQGAYEQYF. The CDR3 DNA reads as TGTGCCAGCAGTGACTCTCGAGGACTCGGACAGGGGGCCTACGAGCAGTACTTC. The chain combines TRBV6-4 with TRBJ2-7, with 10 bases identical to TRBD1. Trimming cost V 0 bases and J 2 bases; bases outside gene matches: 10. This CDR3 is built from 18 residues. Germline V gives CDR1 MRHNA, CDR2 SNTAGT.

The table lists this clone with a few counts. This chain links TRBV15 with TRBJ1-5; possible D gene TRBD1, 6 bases. Deletions cut 3 bases from V and 6 bases from J, with 12 bases between. The CDR3 totals 14 residues. Per the germline V gene, CDR1 is LNHNV and CDR2 is YYDKDF (reference sequence). The CDR3 sequence is CATSRLQGVQPQHF. The CDR3 DNA is TGTGCCACCAGCAGGTTACAGGGTGTTCAGCCCCAGCATTTT.

This chain links TRBV4-1 with TRBJ1-5, with D unclear. From germline, CDR1 is MGHRA and CDR2 YSYEKL. The V end lost 0 bases, the J end lost 4 bases, and 16 bases lay between the germline ends. CDR3 length: 17 residues. The CDR3 sequence is CASSQDSGLRKNQPQHF. CDR3 DNA: TGCGCCAGCAGCCAAGATTCAGGATTACGAAAGAATCAGCCCCAGCATTTT.

This chain connects TRBV7-8 to TRBJ2-2; D may be TRBD1 (6 bases). The ends were cut back, 5 bases at V and 0 bases at J, with 13 bases in the middle. The germline gives CDR1 SGHVS, CDR2 FQNEAQ. This CDR3 spans 16 amino acids. In nucleotides, the CDR3 is TGTGCCAGCAGCCTACAGGACAGTGCGAACACCGGGGAGCTGTTTTTT. It is translated as CASSLQDSANTGELFF.

The chain recombines TRBV6-7 with TRBJ2-3; 9 positions match TRBD2. TRBV6-7 belongs to the ORF category, with a function that is uncertain. The CDR3 has 17 amino acids. With V trimmed by 2 bases and J by 0 bases, 6 bases remained unmatched. CDR3 region: CASSYRGLAASTDTQYF. For the CDR3, the DNA is TGTGCCAGCAGTTACCGGGGACTAGCAGCTAGCACAGATACGCAGTATTTT.

The V and J genes are TRBV25-1 and TRBJ2-7, with D maybe TRBD1 (7 bases). V was cut by 4 bases and J by 6 bases, with 16 bases left in between. The CDR3 runs 14 residues. Germline values: CDR1 MGHDK, CDR2 SYGVNS. In DNA, the CDR3 is TGTGCCAGCAGTGGGGCAGGGGGGCCGGGCGAGCAGTACTTC. Protein product: CASSGAGGPGEQYF.

The rearrangement uses TRBV27 and TRBJ2-6; no clear D gene. The germline CDR1 and CDR2 sequences are MNHEY and SMNVEV (reference sequence). The CDR3 loop spans 16 amino acids. Trimming removed 5 bases from V and 0 bases from J, with 11 bases in between. The chain's CDR3 is CASSPLSFSGANVLTF. The CDR3 DNA follows: TGTGCCAGCAGTCCCCTGTCCTTCTCTGGGGCCAACGTCCTGACTTTC.

The V and J genes are TRBV5-1 and TRBJ2-3; no clear D. Per germline, CDR1 SGHRS and CDR2 YFSETQ. The CDR3 loop spans 12 amino acids. V gave up 4 bases and J gave up 0 bases, with 3 bases separating them. CDR3 sequence reads: CASSTSTDTQYF. The DNA of the CDR3 is TGCGCCAGCAGCACTAGCACAGATACGCAGTATTTT.

The chain couples TRBV15 to TRBJ2-3; D is uncertain. V was shortened by 0 bases and J by 7 bases, with 8 bases between the two germline ends. The CDR3 extends over 13 amino acids. Per germline, CDR1 LNHNV and CDR2 YYDKDF (reference sequence). CDR3 DNA sequence: TGTGCCACCAGCAGAGATGGGCGAAATACGCAGTATTTT. This translates into CATSRDGRNTQYF.

A single count supports this clone. The chain joins TRBV27 to TRBJ2-7; 7 bases are a match to TRBD2. In germline, CDR1 is MNHEY, CDR2 SMNVEV (reference sequence). This CDR3 is built from 13 residues. J gave up 2 bases and V 2 bases, and 0 bases lay outside the gene matches. This CDR3 is CASSLAGAYEQYF. In DNA form, the CDR3 reads TGTGCCAGCAGTTTAGCGGGGGCCTACGAGCAGTACTTC.

The J gene is TRBJ2-3, the V gene TRBV18; 7 nucleotides match TRBD2. The junction had 2 bases not matched to a gene; V was cut back by 1 base and J by 4 bases. This CDR3 comprises 14 residues. Germline CDR1 and CDR2: KGHSH and LQKENI. The CDR3, as DNA: TGTGCCAGCTCACCACAGGCGGGGGCAGATACGCAGTATTTT. This sequence encodes CASSPQAGADTQYF.

The chain recombines TRBV4-3 with TRBJ2-7, with 8 bases matching TRBD2. The CDR3 has 15 residues. In germline, CDR1 is LGHNA, CDR2 YSLEER. The ends lost 3 bases at V and 2 bases at J; junction bases unmatched: 6. The CDR3 spells CASSQGLAGTYEQYF. DNA of the CDR3: TGCGCCAGCAGCCAGGGGCTAGCGGGCACCTACGAGCAGTACTTC.

This clone turned up a few times. CDR3 residues: CASSLGTANTDTQYF. The CDR3 bases are TGTGCCAGTAGTTTGGGGACAGCGAACACAGATACGCAGTATTTT. The V gene is TRBV19, the J gene TRBJ2-3; 7 bases are shared with TRBD1. Looked up from germline, CDR1 is LNHDA and CDR2 is SQIVND (reference sequence). With V trimmed by 5 bases and J by 2 bases, 7 bases remained unmatched. This CDR3 spans 15 amino acids.

This clone showed up just once. V is TRBV6-1 and J is TRBJ2-5, with D unclear. Trimming stripped 8 bases from V and 3 bases from J, with 10 bases between. CDR3 length equals 12 residues. Per germline, CDR1 MNHNS and CDR2 SASEGT. The CDR3 region has the DNA TGTGCCAGCCAGGCTCAGAAAGAGACCCAGTACTTC. Translation gives CASQAQKETQYF.

The V gene is TRBV29-1, the J gene TRBJ2-1; 7 bases are a match to TRBD1. Germline CDR1 is SQVTM and CDR2 is ANQGSEA. The J segment lost 6 bases and the V segment lost 8 bases, leaving 16 bases of the junction unmatched. This CDR3 comprises 15 residues. CDR3 DNA: TGCAGCCACGGACAATACAGGGGACCAGGCAATGAGCAGTTCTTC. As protein: CSHGQYRGPGNEQFF.

V is TRBV2 and J is TRBJ2-2, with 7 nucleotides matching TRBD2. Per the germline V gene, CDR1 is SNHLY and CDR2 is FYNNEI. V was clipped by 4 bases and J by 7 bases; unmatched bases: 3. CDR3 length: 13 amino acids. The CDR3 DNA is TGTGCCAGCAGTGGGGAGGGGATCGGGGAGCTGTTTTTT. It encodes CASSGEGIGELFF.

V is TRBV6-1 and J is TRBJ2-7, with D perhaps matching TRBD2 (5 bases). The V and J ends lost 4 bases and 1 base respectively, with 23 bases between them. This CDR3 has 18 residues. From germline, CDR1 is MNHNS and CDR2 SASEGT. DNA of the CDR3: TGTGCCAGCAGTGTCTCCCCAGGAGGAACCAGCGCATCCTACGAGCAGTACTTC. Residues: CASSVSPGGTSASYEQYF.

This chain joins TRBV9 and TRBJ2-1; no clear D gene. Germline assignment: CDR1 SGDLS and CDR2 YYNGEE. V was clipped by 3 bases and J by 3 bases, with 13 bases between them. CDR3 length: 15 amino acids. The CDR3 coding sequence is TGTGCCAGCAGCGAGCGAGACTCCGTCTACAATGAGCAGTTCTTC. Translating gives CASSERDSVYNEQFF.

The chain is built from TRBV9 and TRBJ2-7, with TRBD2 as a possible D gene (5 bases). The germline gives CDR1 SGDLS, CDR2 YYNGEE. Trimming took off 0 bases at V and 1 base at J, with 14 bases between the two ends. CDR3 length: 16 amino acids. CDR3 amino acids: CASSVALASRSYEQYF. CDR3 DNA sequence: TGTGCCAGCAGCGTAGCCCTAGCTTCGCGATCCTACGAGCAGTACTTC.

This rearrangement joins TRBV2 to TRBJ1-3; 7 nucleotides agree with TRBD1. The CDR3 is made up of 18 amino acids. J gave up 1 base and V 2 bases, and 11 bases lay outside the gene matches. Germline loops: CDR1 SNHLY, CDR2 FYNNEI. The CDR3 spells CASSETGGQLYSGNTIYF. CDR3 in DNA: TGTGCCAGCAGTGAAACCGGGGGACAGCTATATTCTGGAAACACCATATATTTT.